These T cell receptor beta chains were read from a single sample in a study of Graves' ophthalmopathy and Graves' hyperthyroidism. TCRdb ran MiXCR on the multiplex PCR reads and lists one entry per CDR3 protein. Here the sample spans under 800,000 distinct CDR3 sequences, approximately 21% being singletons. Input material: peripheral blood. These TCRs come from a woman aged 18-29 years with stable Graves' hyperthyroidism. Some clones in this sample may be carry-over from other donors' samples. The CDR3 runs from the conserved cysteine through the conserved F or W. A D gene is named only where the DNA matches it firmly. Some rows mark clone size as missing; the rest say once, few, many or name a class of expanded clone.

abundance: many
d_gene: TRBD2
j_gene: TRBJ2-5
v_gene: TRBV19
CDR3aa: CASSPLSGGYQETQYF
CDR3nt: TGTGCCAGTAGCCCCCTTAGCGGGGGGTACCAAGAGACCCAGTACTTC

abundance: many
d_gene: TRBD1
j_gene: TRBJ2-7
v_gene: TRBV29-1
CDR3aa: CSAITGDYEQYF
CDR3nt: TGCAGCGCAATTACAGGGGACTACGAGCAGTACTTC

abundance: many
d_gene: NA
j_gene: TRBJ1-5
v_gene: TRBV6-1
CDR3aa: CASSDGGFQPQHF
CDR3nt: TGTGCCAGCAGTGATGGCGGGTTTCAGCCCCAGCATTTT

abundance: NA
d_gene: NA
j_gene: TRBJ1-2
v_gene: TRBV20-1
CDR3aa: CSANGGWAGGYGYTF
CDR3nt: TGCAGTGCTAATGGCGGTTGGGCGGGGGGATATGGCTACACCTTC

abundance: few
d_gene: NA
j_gene: TRBJ1-2
v_gene: TRBV30
CDR3aa: CALILGDRAKVYYGYTF
CDR3nt: TGTGCCTTGATACTGGGGGACCGGGCAAAGGTTTACTATGGCTACACCTTC

abundance: many
d_gene: NA
j_gene: TRBJ2-7
v_gene: TRBV28
CDR3aa: CASSPLAGAYEQYF
CDR3nt: TGTGCCAGCAGCCCTCTTGCTGGAGCCTACGAGCAGTACTTC

abundance: NA
d_gene: NA
j_gene: TRBJ2-3
v_gene: TRBV27
CDR3aa: CASSLSGTDTQYF
CDR3nt: TGTGCCAGCAGTTTATCAGGCACAGATACGCAGTATTTT

abundance: many
d_gene: NA
j_gene: TRBJ1-2
v_gene: TRBV30
CDR3aa: CAWRSYNYGYTF
CDR3nt: TGTGCCTGGAGGTCCTATAACTATGGCTACACCTTC

abundance: many
d_gene: TRBD1
j_gene: TRBJ1-1
v_gene: TRBV27
CDR3aa: CASSLLTGDGEAFF
CDR3nt: TGTGCCAGCAGTTTATTGACAGGGGATGGTGAAGCTTTCTTT

abundance: many
d_gene: TRBD1
j_gene: TRBJ1-6
v_gene: TRBV6-2/TRBV6-3
CDR3aa: CASSFPGQEASPLHF
CDR3nt: TGTGCCAGCAGTTTCCCGGGACAGGAGGCTTCACCCCTCCACTTT

abundance: NA
d_gene: NA
j_gene: TRBJ1-2
v_gene: TRBV19
CDR3aa: CASSPHGRQLDGYTF
CDR3nt: TGTGCCAGTAGTCCCCATGGACGGCAGCTGGATGGCTACACCTTC

abundance: once
d_gene: NA
j_gene: TRBJ2-7
v_gene: TRBV15
CDR3aa: CATSRAPLGAGGGYYEQYF
CDR3nt: TGTGCCACCAGCAGAGCCCCCCTTGGCGCCGGCGGTGGGTACTACGAGCAGTACTTC

abundance: few
d_gene: TRBD2
j_gene: TRBJ2-7
v_gene: TRBV27
CDR3aa: CASSRPGTSGDLEQYF
CDR3nt: TGTGCCAGCAGTCGCCCCGGGACTAGCGGGGACCTGGAGCAGTACTTC

abundance: many
d_gene: NA
j_gene: TRBJ1-5
v_gene: TRBV6-1
CDR3aa: CASSELTRADQPQHF
CDR3nt: TGTGCCAGCAGTGAATTGACAAGGGCTGATCAGCCCCAGCATTTT

abundance: many
d_gene: TRBD1
j_gene: TRBJ1-6
v_gene: TRBV6-5
CDR3aa: CASSFSGTGFPPLHF
CDR3nt: TGTGCCAGCAGTTTCTCGGGGACAGGTTTTCCACCCCTCCACTTT

abundance: many
d_gene: NA
j_gene: TRBJ2-2
v_gene: TRBV5-1
CDR3aa: CASSLSVELFF
CDR3nt: TGCGCCAGCAGCTTGTCGGTCGAGCTGTTTTTT

abundance: many
d_gene: TRBD1
j_gene: TRBJ2-5
v_gene: TRBV29-1
CDR3aa: CSAASGTGDQETQYF
CDR3nt: TGCAGCGCAGCTTCCGGGACAGGGGACCAAGAGACCCAGTACTTC

abundance: NA
d_gene: NA
j_gene: TRBJ2-7
v_gene: TRBV6-1
CDR3aa: CASSTRTGAYEQYF
CDR3nt: TGTGCCAGCAGTACCCGGACGGGGGCCTACGAGCAGTACTTC

abundance: few
d_gene: NA
j_gene: TRBJ1-1
v_gene: TRBV11-2
CDR3aa: CASSPKPWNTEAFF
CDR3nt: TGTGCCAGCAGCCCAAAACCATGGAACACTGAAGCTTTCTTT

abundance: many
d_gene: NA
j_gene: TRBJ2-7
v_gene: TRBV15
CDR3aa: CATSRDPGRLYEQYF
CDR3nt: TGTGCCACCAGCAGAGATCCGGGGCGTCTCTACGAGCAGTACTTC

abundance: few
d_gene: NA
j_gene: TRBJ1-2
v_gene: TRBV20-1
CDR3aa: CSAPDAHGYGYTF
CDR3nt: TGCAGTGCCCCAGACGCTCACGGCTATGGCTACACCTTC

abundance: many
d_gene: NA
j_gene: TRBJ2-2
v_gene: TRBV30
CDR3aa: CAWSVVQAGELFF
CDR3nt: TGTGCCTGGAGTGTCGTCCAGGCCGGGGAGCTGTTTTTT

abundance: NA
d_gene: NA
j_gene: TRBJ2-5
v_gene: TRBV28
CDR3aa: CASSLYVGREETQYF
CDR3nt: TGTGCCAGCAGTTTATACGTAGGTAGAGAAGAGACCCAGTACTTC

abundance: many
d_gene: NA
j_gene: TRBJ1-2
v_gene: TRBV7-9
CDR3aa: CASSWKGDYGYTF
CDR3nt: TGTGCCAGCAGCTGGAAGGGTGACTATGGCTACACCTTC

abundance: many
d_gene: NA
j_gene: TRBJ1-1
v_gene: TRBV7-2
CDR3aa: CASRSGAAAAEAFF
CDR3nt: TGTGCCAGCAGGTCCGGGGCCGCAGCCGCTGAAGCTTTCTTT

abundance: few
d_gene: TRBD1
j_gene: TRBJ1-2
v_gene: TRBV7-2
CDR3aa: CASSSSTGLGYTF
CDR3nt: TGTGCCAGCAGCTCATCGACAGGGCTCGGCTACACCTTC

abundance: many
d_gene: TRBD1
j_gene: TRBJ1-1
v_gene: TRBV20-1
CDR3aa: CSRQGAGGTEAFF
CDR3nt: TGCAGTCGACAGGGGGCCGGGGGGACTGAAGCTTTCTTT

abundance: NA
d_gene: NA
j_gene: TRBJ1-1
v_gene: TRBV6-2/TRBV6-3
CDR3aa: CASSSVPTVTAFF
CDR3nt: TGTGCCAGCAGTTCCGTACCGACAGTGACGGCTTTCTTT

abundance: many
d_gene: NA
j_gene: TRBJ1-2
v_gene: TRBV25-1
CDR3aa: CASSDDRAHGYTF
CDR3nt: TGTGCCAGCAGTGACGACAGAGCCCATGGCTACACCTTC

abundance: many
d_gene: NA
j_gene: TRBJ2-7
v_gene: TRBV7-2
CDR3aa: CASSLTGFIAYEQYF
CDR3nt: TGTGCCAGCAGCTTAACAGGGTTTATCGCCTACGAGCAGTACTTC

abundance: many
d_gene: NA
j_gene: TRBJ1-1
v_gene: TRBV6-5
CDR3aa: CASSYMDRSETEAFF
CDR3nt: TGTGCCAGCAGTTACATGGACAGATCGGAGACTGAAGCTTTCTTT

abundance: NA
d_gene: NA
j_gene: TRBJ2-7
v_gene: TRBV10-3
CDR3aa: CAIGTPNSYEQYF
CDR3nt: TGTGCCATTGGGACTCCCAACTCCTACGAGCAGTACTTC

abundance: few
d_gene: TRBD1
j_gene: TRBJ1-5
v_gene: TRBV15
CDR3aa: CATSSTGVDSNQPQHF
CDR3nt: TGTGCCACCAGCAGCACAGGGGTTGATAGCAATCAGCCCCAGCATTTT

abundance: NA
d_gene: NA
j_gene: TRBJ2-4
v_gene: TRBV28
CDR3aa: CASSLDRPPGDIQYF
CDR3nt: TGTGCCAGCAGTTTAGACCGGCCCCCGGGCGACATTCAGTACTTC

abundance: many
d_gene: NA
j_gene: TRBJ1-2
v_gene: TRBV12-3/TRBV12-4
CDR3aa: CASSIDLGYTF
CDR3nt: TGTGCCAGCAGTATTGACCTGGGCTACACCTTC

abundance: many
d_gene: NA
j_gene: TRBJ1-1
v_gene: TRBV2
CDR3aa: CATSTDENTEAFF
CDR3nt: TGTGCCACTTCGACAGATGAGAACACTGAAGCTTTCTTT

abundance: many
d_gene: NA
j_gene: TRBJ2-5
v_gene: TRBV11-3
CDR3aa: CASSFLYQETQYF
CDR3nt: TGTGCCAGCAGCTTCTTGTACCAAGAGACCCAGTACTTC